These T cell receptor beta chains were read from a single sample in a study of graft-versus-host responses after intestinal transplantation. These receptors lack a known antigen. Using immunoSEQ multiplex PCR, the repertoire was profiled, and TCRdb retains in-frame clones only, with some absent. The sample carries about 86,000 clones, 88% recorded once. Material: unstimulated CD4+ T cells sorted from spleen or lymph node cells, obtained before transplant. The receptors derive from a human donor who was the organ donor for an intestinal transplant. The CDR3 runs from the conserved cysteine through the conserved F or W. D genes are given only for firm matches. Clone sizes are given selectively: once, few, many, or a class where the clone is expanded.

cdr3_nt: TGTGCCAGTAGTATCAGGCTCGCCTACAATGAGCAGTTCTTC
cdr3_aa: CASSIRLAYNEQFF
d_call: .
v_call: TRBV19
clone_size: .
j_call: TRBJ2-1

cdr3_nt: TGTGCCAGCAGTTTAAGAGGGTGGGGCTATGGCTACACCTTC
cdr3_aa: CASSLRGWGYGYTF
d_call: .
v_call: TRBV28
clone_size: .
j_call: TRBJ1-2

cdr3_nt: TGTGCCAGTACCCCTGGGGCAGACAGGGGTTGGTCCCTCCACTTT
cdr3_aa: CASTPGADRGWSLHF
d_call: TRBD1
v_call: TRBV19
clone_size: .
j_call: TRBJ1-6

cdr3_nt: TGTGCCAGCAGCTCAGGGGCGGGGGACACTGAAGCTTTCTTT
cdr3_aa: CASSSGAGDTEAFF
d_call: .
v_call: TRBV7-3
clone_size: .
j_call: TRBJ1-1

cdr3_nt: TGTGCCAGTAGTCCGGGTGGGACGGGAGGCTACGAGCAGTACTTC
cdr3_aa: CASSPGGTGGYEQYF
d_call: TRBD2
v_call: TRBV19
clone_size: .
j_call: TRBJ2-7

cdr3_nt: TGTGCCACCCGGGGACAGGGTGCGCGTGAGGGGTATGGCTACACCTTC
cdr3_aa: CATRGQGAREGYGYTF
d_call: TRBD1
v_call: TRBV10-3
clone_size: .
j_call: TRBJ1-2

cdr3_nt: TGTGCCAGCAGCTTCCGGGACTCCCACAATGAGCAGTTCTTC
cdr3_aa: CASSFRDSHNEQFF
d_call: .
v_call: TRBV7-2
clone_size: .
j_call: TRBJ2-1

cdr3_nt: TGCGCCAGCAGCCCGGGACAGGGGAGTCCCTATGGCTACACCTTC
cdr3_aa: CASSPGQGSPYGYTF
d_call: TRBD1
v_call: TRBV5-1
clone_size: .
j_call: TRBJ1-2

cdr3_nt: TGTGCCAGCAGCCTTACTAGTCCCTCCTACAATGAGCAGTTCTTC
cdr3_aa: CASSLTSPSYNEQFF
d_call: .
v_call: TRBV7-2
clone_size: .
j_call: TRBJ2-1

cdr3_nt: TGTGCCAGCTGGCCGGGACACTTGAACACTGAAGCTTTCTTT
cdr3_aa: CASWPGHLNTEAFF
d_call: .
v_call: TRBV18
clone_size: .
j_call: TRBJ1-1

cdr3_nt: TGTGCCACCAGAAGGGAGGGGGTCTCCTACAATGAGCAGTTCTTC
cdr3_aa: CATRREGVSYNEQFF
d_call: .
v_call: TRBV19
clone_size: .
j_call: TRBJ2-1

cdr3_nt: TGTGCCAGCAGCTTACAGGGGGCGACCTCGTCGAACACTGAAGCTTTCTTT
cdr3_aa: CASSLQGATSSNTEAFF
d_call: TRBD1
v_call: TRBV7-3
clone_size: once
j_call: TRBJ1-1

cdr3_nt: TGTGCCAGCAGCCCTCCAGGGTGGTTGGCTGAAAAACTGTTTTTT
cdr3_aa: CASSPPGWLAEKLFF
d_call: .
v_call: TRBV28
clone_size: .
j_call: TRBJ1-4

cdr3_nt: TGCAGTGCTAGATCGGATACGCAGTATTTT
cdr3_aa: CSARSDTQYF
d_call: .
v_call: TRBV20-1
clone_size: .
j_call: TRBJ2-3

cdr3_nt: TGTGCCAGCAGTTCAGGGTATCGGGGCTACACCTTC
cdr3_aa: CASSSGYRGYTF
d_call: .
v_call: TRBV2
clone_size: .
j_call: TRBJ1-2